This T cell receptor (beta chain) was found in a study of T cell responses to AZD1222 COVID-19 vaccine. Measured with immunoSEQ multiplex PCR; TCRdb has only the in-frame clones, and not every one. The table lists around 150,000 clones, roughly 92% of them singletons, with about 5.5% in the top ten. The germline V gene has CDR1 MDHEN and CDR2 SYDVKM. The CDR3 runs to 12 residues. V lost 7 bases and J lost 8; bases outside the gene matches: 5. The V gene is TRBV28, the J gene TRBJ2-1; 7 positions match TRBD2. This TCR was sampled from an adult in good health. Sequenced here: peripheral blood, sampled on day 0 of AZD1222 vaccination. The CDR3 protein is CASMERGDEQFF. The CDR3, as DNA: TGTGCCAGCATGGAACGGGGGGATGAGCAGTTCTTC.